This entry lists 32 T cell receptor beta chains sequenced from one sample in a study of OX40 agonist ivuxolimab in advanced cancers. Repertoires were generated with immunoSEQ multiplex PCR, while TCRdb's copy carries only in-frame clones and drops some. The data hold over 55,000 clones, with under 85% observed a single time. The sequenced sample was CD4+ or CD8+ T cells sorted from blood, obtained in a trial of the OX40 agonist ivuxolimab. These TCRs come from an adult with an advanced solid tumor such as melanoma, head and neck, liver or kidney cancer.

V and J are TRBV7-6 and TRBJ2-5; the D is unclear. The CDR3 is 13 residues long. The germline gives CDR1 SGHVS, CDR2 FNYEAQ. Trimming stripped 3 bases from V and 3 bases from J, with 8 bases between. As DNA, the CDR3 is TGTGCCAGCAGCTTGAGGCAAGAAGAGACCCAGTACTTC. Residues: CASSLRQEETQYF.

This chain links TRBV15 with TRBJ1-2; the match to TRBD1 covers 7 bases. This CDR3 has 15 residues. Trimming removed 0 bases from V and 0 bases from J; junction bases left unmatched: 1. Per germline, CDR1 LNHNV and CDR2 YYDKDF (reference sequence). The DNA for the CDR3 is TGTGCCACCAGCAGAGACAGGGGGACTAACTATGGCTACACCTTC. It codes for CATSRDRGTNYGYTF.

V gene TRBV6-6 combines with J gene TRBJ2-7; no clear D. This CDR3 contains 13 residues. Germline CDR1 is MNHNY and CDR2 is SVGAGI (reference sequence). The V end lost 0 bases, the J end lost 3 bases, and 6 bases lay between the germline ends. CDR3 nucleotides: TGTGCCAGCAGTTACTCAGGGAACTACGAGCAGTACTTC. Translated: CASSYSGNYEQYF.

This clone was detected only a few times. CDR3 DNA sequence: TGTGCCATCAGTGAGCCGACTAGCGGGACTGCAGATACGCAGTATTTT. This gives the protein CAISEPTSGTADTQYF. The chain is built from TRBV10-3 and TRBJ2-3; 11 nucleotides line up with TRBD2. V shed 2 bases, J shed 4 bases, and the junction held 5 bases outside the gene matches. The CDR3 loop spans 16 amino acids. Germline V gene data show CDR1 as ENHRY and CDR2 as SYGVKD.

V is TRBV15 and J is TRBJ2-7, with TRBD1 matching 9 bases. CDR1 is LNHNV, CDR2 YYDKDF, per germline (reference sequence). The CDR3 has 14 amino acids. With V trimmed by 2 bases and J by 5 bases, 4 bases remained unmatched. The CDR3 nucleotides are TGTGCCACCAGCAGAACGACAGGGGGTGACGAGCAGTACTTC. The encoded protein is CATSRTTGGDEQYF. Filled out from reference TRBV15 and TRBJ2-7, the complete variable domain reads DAMVIQNPRYQVTQFGKPVTLSCSQTLNHNVMYWYQQKSSQAPKLLFHYYDKDFNNEADTPDNFQSRRPNTSFCFLDIRSPGLGDTAMYLCATSRTTGGDEQYFGPGTRLTVT.

A few counts support this clone. The chain recombines TRBV18 with TRBJ1-4, with unresolved D. The V end was cut by 3 bases, the J end by 8 bases, with 10 bases between. Germline V gene data show CDR1 as KGHSH and CDR2 as LQKENI. The CDR3 sequence is 13 residues long. CDR3 nucleotide sequence: TGTGCCAGCTCACCGCGTGATAGAGAAAAACTGTTTTTT. Residues: CASSPRDREKLFF.

This chain joins TRBV7-2 and TRBJ1-4, with D unclear. Germline V gene lookup returns CDR1 SGHTA and CDR2 FQGNSA. Trimming removed 1 base at V and 1 base at J, with 4 bases between. This CDR3 contains 14 residues. CDR3 nucleotide sequence: TGTGCCAGCAGCTTAGACGGAACTAATGAAAAACTGTTTTTT. It yields the protein CASSLDGTNEKLFF.

J is TRBJ2-3 and V is TRBV11-2; tentative D call: TRBD2 (5 bases). The CDR3 contains 13 residues. Germline values: CDR1 SGHAT, CDR2 FQNNGV. Trimming cost V 3 bases and J 8 bases, with 12 bases left between them. The CDR3 here is CASSLGTRVTQYF. In DNA, the CDR3 is TGTGCCAGCAGCTTGGGAACTAGGGTTACGCAGTATTTT. The full variable domain, in which reference TRBV11-2 and TRBJ2-3 provide the parts outside the CDR3, is EAGVAQSPRYKIIEKRQSVAFWCNPISGHATLYWYQQILGQGPKLLIQFQNNGVVDDSQLPKDRFSAERLKGVDSTLKIQPAKLEDSAVYLCASSLGTRVTQYFGPGTRLTVL.

V usage is TRBV30 and J usage is TRBJ2-3; 11 bases line up with TRBD2. V shed 2 bases, J shed 0 bases, and the junction held 4 bases outside the gene matches. The CDR3 has 16 amino acids. CDR1 GTSNPN and CDR2 SVGIG come from the germline V gene (reference sequence). CDR3 amino acids: CAWSMGLADSTDTQYF. The CDR3 bases are TGTGCCTGGAGTATGGGACTAGCGGATAGCACAGATACGCAGTATTTT. Full variable domain (remainder filled in from reference TRBV30 and TRBJ2-3): SQTIHQWPATLVQPVGSPLSLECTVEGTSNPNLYWYRQAAGRGLQLLFYSVGIGQISSEVPQNLSASRPQDRQFILSSKKLLLSDSGFYLCAWSMGLADSTDTQYFGPGTRLTVL.

This chain uses TRBV6-5 with TRBJ2-7; D is ambiguous. V was cut by 0 bases and J by 4 bases, with 10 bases left in between. The CDR3 is made up of 14 amino acids. Germline V gene data show CDR1 as MNHEY and CDR2 as SVGAGI. CDR3 in amino acids: CASSYSQAWYEQYF. In nucleotides, the CDR3 is TGTGCCAGCAGTTACTCTCAGGCATGGTACGAGCAGTACTTC.

J is TRBJ1-3 and V is TRBV28, with D unclear. The ends were cut back, 3 bases at V and 0 bases at J, with 12 bases in the middle. The length of the CDR3 is 16 residues. The germline gives CDR1 MDHEN, CDR2 SYDVKM. The CDR3 protein is CASSLVVGSSGNTIYF. CDR3 coding DNA: TGTGCCAGCAGTTTGGTCGTAGGAAGCTCTGGAAACACCATATATTTT. The whole variable domain, filled in from reference TRBV28 and TRBJ1-3, reads DVKVTQSSRYLVKRTGEKVFLECVQDMDHENMFWYRQDPGLGLRLIYFSYDVKMKEKGDIPEGYSVSREKKERFSLILESASTNQTSMYLCASSLVVGSSGNTIYFGEGSWLTVV.

This chain links TRBV27 with TRBJ2-2; 9 bases match TRBD2. Germline V gene data show CDR1 as MNHEY and CDR2 as SMNVEV (reference sequence). CDR3 size: 16 residues. Germline trimming cut 2 bases from V and 7 bases from J; bases unmatched to any gene: 8. The CDR3 region has the DNA TGTGCCAGCAGTTTACCTCGGAGCGGGGGGCTCGGGGAGCTGTTTTTT. The encoded protein is CASSLPRSGGLGELFF.

The chain recombines TRBV19 with TRBJ1-1; D gene ambiguous. Per the germline V gene, CDR1 is LNHDA and CDR2 is SQIVND (reference sequence). The CDR3 consists of 14 residues. The V and J ends lost 7 bases and 1 base respectively, with 13 bases between them. DNA for the CDR3: TGTGCCAGTACCTACAGCGCAAAGAACACTGAAGCTTTCTTT. This translates into CASTYSAKNTEAFF.

The V and J genes are TRBV6-1 and TRBJ2-7, with a weak D call TRBD2 (5 bases). V was clipped by 6 bases and J by 3 bases, with 12 bases between them. The germline V gene encodes CDR1 MNHNS and CDR2 SASEGT. The CDR3 extends over 13 amino acids. CDR3 sequence: CASSRGGYYEQYF. The CDR3 bases are TGTGCCAGCAGCCGGGGTGGCTACTACGAGCAGTACTTC.

V is TRBV21-1 and J is TRBJ1-2. TRBV21-1 is an annotated pseudogene. The CDR3 is 12 amino acids. CDR3 sequence (DNA): TGTGCCAGCAGCAAACGGCAGAGAGTCTACACCTTC. Amino acid sequence: CASSKRQRVYTF.

This chain uses TRBV7-9 with TRBJ2-7; the D gene is possibly TRBD2 (5 bases). CDR1 and CDR2 from the germline V gene are SEHNR and FQNEAQ (reference sequence). The ends were cut back, 6 bases at V and 3 bases at J, with 12 bases in the middle. CDR3 length: 13 amino acids. CDR3 sequence (DNA): TGTGCCAGCAGTTCCTACACTAGCTACGAGCAGTACTTC. This encodes CASSSYTSYEQYF.

J is TRBJ1-1 and V is TRBV14; D unresolved. The V end was cut by 2 bases, the J end by 5 bases, with 9 bases between. CDR3 size: 13 residues. The germline gives CDR1 SGHDN, CDR2 FVKESK. The CDR3 DNA reads as TGTGCCAGCAGCCAATCGACACTTACTGAAGCTTTCTTT. Its translation is CASSQSTLTEAFF.

The V gene is TRBV19, the J gene TRBJ1-3; tentatively, D is TRBD1 (6 bases). V was trimmed by 4 bases and J by 0 bases, leaving 13 bases between them. CDR3 length: 16 residues. CDR1 and CDR2 from the germline V gene are LNHDA and SQIVND (reference sequence). CDR3 amino acids: CASSRIDRSSGNTIYF. As DNA, the CDR3 is TGTGCCAGTAGTAGGATCGACAGGAGCTCTGGAAACACCATATATTTT.

The chain joins TRBV6-6 to TRBJ1-1; tentatively, D is TRBD1 (5 bases). Trimming shortened V by 8 bases and J by 1 base, and 11 bases separated the two germline ends. This CDR3 region has 13 residues. Germline V gives CDR1 MNHNY, CDR2 SVGAGI (reference sequence). DNA of the CDR3: TGTGCCAGCGGAACTCAGGGGAACACTGAAGCTTTCTTT. Translation: CASGTQGNTEAFF.

V gene TRBV18 combines with J gene TRBJ1-1; tentatively, D is TRBD1 (6 bases). This CDR3 is built from 14 residues. Germline V lookup: CDR1 KGHSH, CDR2 LQKENI. Trimming cost V 5 bases and J 1 base, with 11 bases left between them. The CDR3 nucleotides are TGTGCCAGCTCATCAGGACAGACGAACACTGAAGCTTTCTTT. Protein: CASSSGQTNTEAFF.

The rearrangement uses TRBV5-1 and TRBJ2-2; 9 bases line up with TRBD1. The CDR3 length is 16 residues. CDR1 is SGHRS, CDR2 YFSETQ, per germline. J gave up 0 bases and V 3 bases, and 3 bases lay outside the gene matches. CDR3 sequence (DNA): TGCGCCAGCAGCTCGGGACAGGGAACGAACACCGGGGAGCTGTTTTTT. Protein product: CASSSGQGTNTGELFF.

A single count supports this clone. This chain connects TRBV30 to TRBJ2-3; D is unresolved. The length of the CDR3 is 13 residues. Germline CDR1 reads GTSNPN; CDR2 reads SVGIG (reference sequence). V lost 4 bases and J lost 0, with 8 bases in between. This CDR3 is CAWTVRSTDTQYF. The CDR3 nucleotides read TGTGCCTGGACGGTCAGGAGCACAGATACGCAGTATTTT.

This chain uses TRBV19 with TRBJ1-2; TRBD1 aligns across 7 bases. J gave up 7 bases and V 6 bases, and 5 bases lay outside the gene matches. CDR1 is LNHDA and CDR2 is SQIVND in the germline V gene (reference sequence). The CDR3 consists of 12 residues. The CDR3 region has the DNA TGTGCCAGTAGCTCGCAGGGGGTTGGCTACACCTTC. Residues: CASSSQGVGYTF. The variable domain in full, completed from reference TRBV19 and TRBJ1-2, reads DGGITQSPKYLFRKEGQNVTLSCEQNLNHDAMYWYRQDPGQGLRLIYYSQIVNDFQKGDIAEGYSVSREKKESFPLTVTSAQKNPTAFYLCASSSQGVGYTFGSGTRLTVV.

This clone came up a few times. The V gene is TRBV5-1, the J gene TRBJ1-2, with 9 bases lining up with TRBD1. Germline CDR1 and CDR2: SGHRS and YFSETQ. Trimming took 2 bases from V and 8 from J; bases not matched to a gene: 1. This CDR3 has 12 residues. The CDR3 loop is CASSFGQGGYTF. The CDR3 DNA reads as TGCGCCAGCAGCTTCGGACAGGGGGGCTACACCTTC.

V and J are TRBV18 and TRBJ1-3, with TRBD1 matching over 10 bases. The CDR3 is made up of 15 amino acids. CDR1 is KGHSH and CDR2 is LQKENI in the germline V gene. V lost 5 bases and J lost 2; bases outside the gene matches: 3. CDR3: CASSSDRGTGNTIYF. The CDR3 DNA sequence: TGTGCCAGCTCATCGGACAGGGGGACTGGAAACACCATATATTTT.

Note on this clone: Other DNA sequences in the same sample also yield this CDR3. V is TRBV19 and J is TRBJ1-6, with 8 bases that match TRBD1. CDR1 is LNHDA, CDR2 SQIVND, per germline (reference sequence). V dropped 4 bases and J dropped 0; count of bases not matched to a gene: 5. The CDR3 totals 17 residues. CDR3 nucleotide sequence: TGTGCCAGTAGTAAGACAGGGGTGAGCTCCTATAATTCACCCCTCCACTTT. Translation: CASSKTGVSSYNSPLHF.

The chain recombines TRBV6-5 with TRBJ2-7, with D tentatively TRBD2 (5 bases). CDR3 size: 15 residues. V dropped 2 bases and J dropped 1 base, with 12 bases sitting between them. In germline, CDR1 is MNHEY, CDR2 SVGAGI. The CDR3 DNA reads TGTGCCAGCAGTTACACCTCGACGGGATCCTACGAGCAGTACTTC. Translating gives CASSYTSTGSYEQYF.

V usage is TRBV25-1 and J usage is TRBJ2-4; 8 nucleotides line up with TRBD1. The CDR3 contains 14 residues. Losses at the gene ends were 4 bases for V and 7 bases for J; bases not matched to a gene: 6. Germline V gene sequence: CDR1 MGHDK, CDR2 SYGVNS. The CDR3 sequence: CASSGAGGLNIQYF. The CDR3, as DNA: TGTGCCAGCAGTGGGGCAGGGGGCCTGAACATTCAGTACTTC.

This clone was seen a few times. The chain links TRBV19 to TRBJ1-1, with a tentative D call TRBD1 (5 bases). The germline V and J ends were trimmed by 6 bases and 9 bases, with 14 bases remaining between them. Germline CDR1 reads LNHDA; CDR2 reads SQIVND (reference sequence). CDR3 length equals 12 residues. The CDR3 loop is CASSPGLEKAFF. In DNA form, the CDR3 reads TGTGCCAGTAGCCCGGGACTGGAGAAAGCTTTCTTT.

V gene TRBV12-5 combines with J gene TRBJ2-2; D is ambiguous. The germline V gene has CDR1 LGHNT and CDR2 FRNRAP. V lost 1 base and J 1 base, leaving 10 bases between the germline ends. The CDR3 totals 16 residues. CDR3 protein: CASGLGLLQNTGELFF. DNA of the CDR3: TGTGCTAGTGGTTTGGGTCTATTACAGAACACCGGGGAGCTGTTTTTT.

J is TRBJ1-4 and V is TRBV28; no reliable D call. This CDR3 is 14 amino acids long. V lost 7 bases and J 5 bases, leaving 14 bases between the germline ends. In germline, CDR1 is MDHEN, CDR2 SYDVKM. In nucleotides, the CDR3 is TGTGCCAGCACCGCTGGGAGAATGAATGAAAAACTGTTTTTT. Translated: CASTAGRMNEKLFF. Complete variable domain (other parts from reference TRBV28 and TRBJ1-4): DVKVTQSSRYLVKRTGEKVFLECVQDMDHENMFWYRQDPGLGLRLIYFSYDVKMKEKGDIPEGYSVSREKKERFSLILESASTNQTSMYLCASTAGRMNEKLFFGSGTQLSVL.

The chain links TRBV20-1 to TRBJ2-7, with a weak D call TRBD2 (6 bases). This CDR3 spans 11 amino acids. Germline V gene lookup returns CDR1 DFQATT and CDR2 SNEGSKA (reference sequence). V lost 3 bases and J 10 bases, leaving 13 bases between the germline ends. CDR3 DNA sequence: TGCAGTGCTAGGGGGGGATCCCTTCAGTACTTC. It codes for CSARGGSLQYF.